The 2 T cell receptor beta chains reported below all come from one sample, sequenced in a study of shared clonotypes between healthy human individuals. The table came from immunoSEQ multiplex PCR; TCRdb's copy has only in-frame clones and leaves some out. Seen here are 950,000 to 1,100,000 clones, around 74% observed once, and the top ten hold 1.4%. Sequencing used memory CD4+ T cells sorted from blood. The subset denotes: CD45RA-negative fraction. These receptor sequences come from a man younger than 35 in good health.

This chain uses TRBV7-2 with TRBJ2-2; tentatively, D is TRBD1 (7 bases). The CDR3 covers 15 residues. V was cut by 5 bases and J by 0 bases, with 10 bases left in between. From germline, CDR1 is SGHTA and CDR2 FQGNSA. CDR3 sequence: CASSRGTANTGELFF. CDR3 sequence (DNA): TGTGCCAGCAGCCGCGGGACAGCGAACACCGGGGAGCTGTTTTTT.

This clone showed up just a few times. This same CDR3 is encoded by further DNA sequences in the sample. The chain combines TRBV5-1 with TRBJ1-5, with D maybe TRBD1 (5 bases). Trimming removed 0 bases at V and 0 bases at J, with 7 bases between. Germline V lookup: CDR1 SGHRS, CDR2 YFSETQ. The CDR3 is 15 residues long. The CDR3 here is CASSLGGDSNQPQHF. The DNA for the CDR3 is TGCGCCAGCAGCTTGGGAGGGGATAGCAATCAGCCCCAGCATTTT. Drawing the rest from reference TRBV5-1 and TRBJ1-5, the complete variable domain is KAGVTQTPRYLIKTRGQQVTLSCSPISGHRSVSWYQQTPGQGLQFLFEYFSETQRNKGNFPGRFSGRQFSNSRSEMNVSTLELGDSALYLCASSLGGDSNQPQHFGDGTRLSIL.